These T cell receptor beta chains were read from a single sample in a study of T-cell reconstitution after alpha-beta-depleted transplantation in children. TCRdb called the PCR reads again in MiXCR, with one record for every CDR3 protein. The sample has about 98,000 distinct CDR3 sequences, more than 20% seen once. Here the sequenced sample was PBMCs, taken before TCRalphabeta/CD19-depleted stem cell transplant. Receptor source: a boy aged 2 to 9 with acute lymphoblastic leukemia, due to receive a stem cell transplant. Each CDR3 is given with its conserved first and last residue. Each record gives: V gene, J gene, CDR3 protein.

>TRBV7-9|TRBJ2-5
CASSLVVLALGETQYF
>TRBV5-1|TRBJ2-5
CASSLEDRVQETQYF
>TRBV3-1|TRBJ2-7
CASSQAGGGHEQYF
>TRBV20-1|TRBJ2-7
CSARPTGQGPYEQYF
>TRBV5-6|TRBJ1-5
CASSLRGTSNQPQHF
>TRBV5-1|TRBJ1-1
CASSLASGREEAFF
>TRBV7-9|TRBJ1-1
CASSFALDSNTEAFF
>TRBV7-9|TRBJ2-1
CASSLAGARGYNEQFF
>TRBV6-1|TRBJ2-1
CASRASRGLAYEQFF
>TRBV9|TRBJ1-1
CASSYTGGSTEAFF
>TRBV7-2|TRBJ1-4
CASSRDRGYEKLFF
>TRBV7-3|TRBJ2-2
CASSPQQRSVGGELFF
>TRBV3-1|TRBJ2-1
CASSQVGRNEQFF
>TRBV5-1|TRBJ2-1
CASSLEPGGYNEQFF
>TRBV7-9|TRBJ2-7
CASQQDRSNEQYF
>TRBV7-2|TRBJ2-2
CASSSTGSGELFF
>TRBV20-1|TRBJ2-7
CSVSGGADEQYF
>TRBV7-2|TRBJ1-5
CASSLQIDQPQHF
>TRBV20-1|TRBJ2-7
CSAREAGDSYEQYF
>TRBV12-3/TRBV12-4|TRBJ1-1
CASGQGYRAFF
>TRBV12-3/TRBV12-4|TRBJ1-2
CASSQYYGYTF
>TRBV12-3/TRBV12-4|TRBJ2-1
CASRGGLAGNEQFF
>TRBV7-2|TRBJ1-2
CASSRDRGRGGGGYTF
>TRBV7-2|TRBJ2-2
CASSLVEGDTGELFF
>TRBV6-1|TRBJ2-5
CASSHRVGGQETQYF
>TRBV3-1|TRBJ2-7
CASSHGLSEQYF
>TRBV12-3/TRBV12-4|TRBJ2-2
CASSPRTANTGELFF
>TRBV5-1|TRBJ2-2
CASFASGTGELFF
>TRBV4-1|TRBJ1-5
CASSQEGFTNQPQHF
>TRBV12-3/TRBV12-4|TRBJ2-2
CASSFGARPNTGELFF
>TRBV2|TRBJ2-4
CASRLAGAKNIQYF
>TRBV12-3/TRBV12-4|TRBJ2-1
CASSLISFGLHNEQFF
>TRBV20-1|TRBJ1-1
CSAERHTEAFF
>TRBV12-3/TRBV12-4|TRBJ1-5
CASSLGTDSNQPQHF
>TRBV29-1|TRBJ1-1
CSVVDRVITEAFF
>TRBV13|TRBJ2-1
CASSPWPGTDEQFF
>TRBV7-8|TRBJ2-1
CASSRSGGYGEQFF
>TRBV14|TRBJ2-5
CASSQENSRRETQYF
>TRBV28|TRBJ1-2
CASSFSAEGYTF
>TRBV28|TRBJ2-7
CASRASGGFYEQYF
>TRBV2|TRBJ2-7
CASSDWTGSLYEQYF
>TRBV6-5|TRBJ1-1
CASTSEILNTEAFF
>TRBV15|TRBJ1-4
CATSREIGTGNEKLFF
>TRBV20-1|TRBJ1-6
CSASPGTGVNSPLHF
>TRBV7-8|TRBJ2-3
CASTKTSGGANTQYF
>TRBV20-1|TRBJ2-7
CSARPPGPLSYEQYF
>TRBV6-1|TRBJ2-1
CASSEERGRAGNEQFF
>TRBV29-1|TRBJ2-3
CSSSGGAADTQYF
>TRBV6-4|TRBJ1-2
CASSDSTGGGYTF